This is a list of T cell receptor beta chains from one sample in a study of cytomegalovirus exposure and HLA in healthy donors. Method: immunoSEQ multiplex PCR; TCRdb's copy keeps in-frame clones and lacks some. There are 100,000 to 150,000 clones in the sample; approximately 94% occur only once, and 1.5% to 2% lies in the top ten. The sequenced sample was PBMCs. These receptors were obtained from a man between 18 and 29 years old in good health and CMV-seronegative. The CDR3 runs from the conserved cysteine through the conserved F or W. Each record gives: V gene, clone size, J gene, D gene, CDR3 protein, CDR3 DNA. The D gene is left open where the match is weak. Clone size is stated in some rows and not others, as once, few, many or a class when expanded.

V: TRBV5-4; size: .; J: TRBJ1-2; D: .; CDR3: CATNTPPGAGGYTF; DNA: TGTGCCACCAACACCCCCCCAGGGGCAGGAGGCTACACCTTC
V: TRBV7-3; size: .; J: TRBJ2-1; D: TRBD2; CDR3: CASSLGLAVSEQFF; DNA: TGTGCCAGCAGCTTAGGGCTAGCGGTGTCTGAGCAGTTCTTC
V: TRBV4-1; size: .; J: TRBJ2-1; D: TRBD1; CDR3: CASSHPGTGEQFF; DNA: TGCGCCAGCAGCCACCCTGGGACAGGTGAGCAGTTCTTC
V: TRBV27; size: .; J: TRBJ2-2; D: TRBD1; CDR3: CASRRDRGSTGELFF; DNA: TGTGCCAGCAGGCGGGACAGGGGCTCAACCGGGGAGCTGTTTTTT
V: TRBV11-3; size: once; J: TRBJ2-3; D: TRBD2; CDR3: CASSLAGVSTDTQYF; DNA: TGTGCCAGCAGCCTAGCGGGAGTGAGCACAGATACGCAGTATTTT
V: TRBV30; size: .; J: TRBJ1-2; D: .; CDR3: CAWTTGVAGYGYTF; DNA: TGTGCCTGGACTACTGGCGTAGCGGGCTATGGCTACACCTTC
V: TRBV27; size: once; J: TRBJ2-3; D: TRBD2; CDR3: CASSYGGRTDTQYF; DNA: TGTGCCAGCAGTTACGGCGGGAGAACAGATACGCAGTATTTT
V: TRBV5-6; size: .; J: TRBJ2-7; D: .; CDR3: CASSRGRLDEQYF; DNA: TGTGCCAGCAGCCGGGGGAGGCTCGACGAGCAGTACTTC
V: TRBV7-2; size: .; J: TRBJ2-5; D: TRBD2; CDR3: CASSLSNSGLRGETQYF; DNA: TGTGCCAGCAGCTTAAGCAATAGCGGGTTACGAGGAGAGACCCAGTACTTC
V: TRBV4-1; size: .; J: TRBJ1-1; D: .; CDR3: CASSQGRSPTEAFF; DNA: TGCGCCAGCAGCCAAGGGAGGTCCCCAACTGAAGCTTTCTTT
V: TRBV25-1; size: .; J: TRBJ1-1; D: .; CDR3: CASSSVGANTEAFF; DNA: TGTGCCAGCAGCTCGGTAGGGGCGAACACTGAAGCTTTCTTT
V: TRBV15; size: .; J: TRBJ2-1; D: TRBD2; CDR3: CATSRSLLAAAYNEQFF; DNA: TGTGCCACCAGCAGAAGCCTTCTAGCGGCAGCCTACAATGAGCAGTTCTTC
V: TRBV5-4; size: .; J: TRBJ1-3; D: .; CDR3: CASSPEGGSLGNTIYF; DNA: TGTGCCAGCAGCCCGGAGGGTGGAAGTCTCGGAAACACCATATATTTT
V: TRBV18; size: .; J: TRBJ2-7; D: TRBD1; CDR3: CASSHPGQSYEQYF; DNA: TGTGCCAGCTCACACCCGGGACAGTCCTACGAGCAGTACTTC
V: TRBV30; size: .; J: TRBJ1-5; D: .; CDR3: CAWSAQGDQPQHF; DNA: TGTGCCTGGAGTGCCCAGGGCGATCAGCCCCAGCATTTT
V: TRBV5-1; size: .; J: TRBJ2-7; D: TRBD2; CDR3: CASSLAVLGMTGGLPYEQYF; DNA: TGCGCCAGCAGCTTGGCCGTTCTGGGTATGACGGGAGGGCTCCCCTACGAGCAGTACTTC
V: TRBV4-3; size: .; J: TRBJ1-3; D: .; CDR3: CASSPHRLAGKSGNTIYF; DNA: TGCGCCAGCAGCCCCCATCGTTTGGCCGGGAAGTCTGGAAACACCATATATTTT
V: TRBV4-3; size: .; J: TRBJ1-2; D: .; CDR3: CASSQEESGLLGYTF; DNA: TGCGCCAGCAGCCAAGAAGAATCTGGGCTATTGGGCTACACCTTC
V: TRBV6-5; size: .; J: TRBJ2-7; D: .; CDR3: CASSYSRARVGYEQYF; DNA: TGTGCCAGCAGTTACTCGAGGGCCCGGGTCGGCTACGAGCAGTACTTC
V: TRBV7-9; size: .; J: TRBJ2-1; D: TRBD2; CDR3: CASSPTLGRGDEQFF; DNA: TGTGCCAGCAGTCCAACCCTCGGTCGGGGGGACGAGCAGTTCTTC
V: TRBV2; size: .; J: TRBJ2-5; D: .; CDR3: CAIAQETQYF; DNA: TGTGCCATCGCGCAAGAGACCCAGTACTTC
V: TRBV18; size: .; J: TRBJ2-3; D: .; CDR3: CASSPLGGTDTQYF; DNA: TGTGCCAGCTCACCACTCGGAGGCACAGATACGCAGTATTTT
V: TRBV15; size: .; J: TRBJ2-3; D: .; CDR3: CATSSAPSTTGPDTQYF; DNA: TGTGCCACCAGCAGTGCCCCCTCGACCACAGGGCCAGATACGCAGTATTTT
V: TRBV4-3; size: .; J: TRBJ1-1; D: .; CDR3: CASSQALIDTEAFF; DNA: TGCGCCAGCAGCCAAGCACTGATCGACACTGAAGCTTTCTTT
V: TRBV5-1; size: .; J: TRBJ1-1; D: .; CDR3: CASSRAGGNTEAFF; DNA: TGCGCCAGCAGCAGAGCGGGTGGGAACACTGAAGCTTTCTTT
V: TRBV28; size: once; J: TRBJ2-4; D: TRBD1; CDR3: CASSLWGDSKNIQYF; DNA: TGTGCCAGCAGTTTATGGGGGGACAGCAAAAACATTCAGTACTTC
V: TRBV30; size: .; J: TRBJ2-7; D: .; CDR3: CAWTRSYEQYF; DNA: TGTGCCTGGACCCGTTCCTACGAGCAGTACTTC
V: TRBV6-1; size: .; J: TRBJ1-5; D: .; CDR3: CAQGGGNNQPQHF; DNA: TGTGCTCAGGGAGGAGGAAATAATCAGCCCCAGCATTTT
V: TRBV9; size: .; J: TRBJ1-5; D: .; CDR3: CASSVGENQPQHF; DNA: TGTGCCAGCAGCGTAGGAGAAAATCAGCCCCAGCATTTT
V: TRBV27; size: .; J: TRBJ1-5; D: TRBD1; CDR3: CASHPSRQGLQPQHF; DNA: TGTGCCAGCCACCCAAGTCGACAGGGTTTACAGCCCCAGCATTTT
V: TRBV30; size: .; J: TRBJ1-5; D: .; CDR3: CAWSVPGPAGEAQHF; DNA: TGTGCCTGGAGTGTACCCGGGCCCGCGGGAGAAGCCCAGCATTTT
V: TRBV6-1; size: .; J: TRBJ1-5; D: .; CDR3: CASSGAIRWGGQPQHF; DNA: TGTGCCAGCAGTGGGGCTATAAGGTGGGGAGGTCAGCCCCAGCATTTT
V: TRBV5-1; size: .; J: TRBJ2-7; D: .; CDR3: CASSLAPAGPYEQYF; DNA: TGCGCCAGCAGCTTGGCACCAGCGGGTCCCTACGAGCAGTACTTC
V: TRBV5-1; size: .; J: TRBJ2-1; D: .; CDR3: CASSLAETRDNEQFF; DNA: TGCGCCAGCAGCTTGGCCGAGACTAGGGACAATGAGCAGTTCTTC
V: TRBV4-3; size: .; J: TRBJ2-2; D: .; CDR3: CASSQDPRDTGELFF; DNA: TGCGCCAGCAGCCAAGACCCCCGGGACACCGGGGAGCTGTTTTTT
V: TRBV19; size: .; J: TRBJ1-5; D: .; CDR3: CASRSLGVGNQPQHF; DNA: TGTGCCAGTAGGTCCCTCGGGGTGGGCAATCAGCCCCAGCATTTT
V: TRBV4-3; size: .; J: TRBJ2-5; D: TRBD2; CDR3: CASSPALGTSGRETQYF; DNA: TGCGCCAGCAGCCCAGCGCTTGGGACTAGCGGGAGGGAGACCCAGTACTTC
V: TRBV6-1; size: .; J: TRBJ1-5; D: TRBD1; CDR3: CASSPDRVNQPQHF; DNA: TGTGCCAGCAGCCCCGACAGGGTAAATCAGCCCCAGCATTTT
V: TRBV6-1; size: .; J: TRBJ2-1; D: .; CDR3: CASRWNLGDNEQFF; DNA: TGTGCCAGCAGGTGGAACCTAGGTGACAATGAGCAGTTCTTC
V: TRBV6-1; size: once; J: TRBJ1-1; D: .; CDR3: CASSVNRAGTEAFF; DNA: TGTGCCAGCAGTGTTAACAGGGCGGGCACTGAAGCTTTCTTT
V: TRBV5-1; size: .; J: TRBJ2-2; D: .; CDR3: CASSLAGEAGELFF; DNA: TGCGCCAGCAGCTTGGCTGGGGAGGCCGGGGAGCTGTTTTTT
V: TRBV6-1; size: .; J: TRBJ1-2; D: .; CDR3: CASLTEGIYGYTF; DNA: TGTGCCAGCCTGACGGAGGGGATCTATGGCTACACCTTC
V: TRBV6-1; size: .; J: TRBJ2-2; D: TRBD2; CDR3: CASSAPTRSSGRAPGELFF; DNA: TGTGCCAGCAGTGCCCCCACTCGCTCTAGCGGGAGGGCTCCCGGGGAGCTGTTTTTT
V: TRBV6-1; size: .; J: TRBJ1-1; D: TRBD1; CDR3: CALAGGTEMNTEAFF; DNA: TGTGCCTTGGCTGGGGGGACAGAGATGAACACTGAAGCTTTCTTT